A selection of T cell receptor beta chains follows, all from one sample in a study of early T cells in non-severe SARS-CoV-2 infection. From the 5' RACE reads, TCRdb called clonotypes with MiXCR, one entry per CDR3 protein. The table has around 30,000 distinct CDR3 sequences, around 5.4% seen once; the top ten hold around 6.8%. Sequencing input: whole blood. These receptor sequences come from an adult who was a healthcare worker with PCR-confirmed SARS-CoV-2 infection or an uninfected control (not recorded which). CDR3s include the opening cysteine and the closing phenylalanine or tryptophan. D genes are given only for firm matches. For some rows the clone size is stated as once, few or many, or as a class when expanded; others skip it.

J gene: TRBJ1-5
CDR3 length: 15
V gene: TRBV10-3
D gene: .
clone size: many
CDR3 DNA: TGTGCCATCAGTGTCGGGGTAGGCAGCAATCAGCCCCAGCATTTT
CDR3 protein: CAISVGVGSNQPQHF

J gene: TRBJ2-5
CDR3 length: 15
V gene: TRBV9
D gene: .
clone size: many
CDR3 DNA: TGTGCCAGCAGCCCAGGGGACGGGACTAAAGAGACCCAGTACTTC
CDR3 protein: CASSPGDGTKETQYF

J gene: TRBJ2-1
CDR3 length: 16
V gene: TRBV24-1
D gene: .
clone size: many
CDR3 DNA: TGTGCCACCAGTGATCCCGGCGAGGGATCCTACAATGAGCAGTTCTTC
CDR3 protein: CATSDPGEGSYNEQFF

J gene: TRBJ2-1
CDR3 length: 11
V gene: TRBV2
D gene: .
clone size: many
CDR3 DNA: TGTGCCAGCCGTTTGGGCAATGAGCAGTTCTTC
CDR3 protein: CASRLGNEQFF

J gene: TRBJ1-3
CDR3 length: 14
V gene: TRBV28
D gene: .
clone size: many
CDR3 DNA: TGTGCCAGCAGCCTACAAAGGGCTGGAAACACCATATATTTT
CDR3 protein: CASSLQRAGNTIYF

J gene: TRBJ2-1
CDR3 length: 16
V gene: TRBV12-3/TRBV12-4
D gene: .
clone size: few
CDR3 DNA: TGTGCCATTCTTTCCATGGGGGGACGCTCCTACAATGAGCAGTTCTTC
CDR3 protein: CAILSMGGRSYNEQFF

J gene: TRBJ2-4
CDR3 length: 15
V gene: TRBV6-2/TRBV6-3
D gene: .
clone size: few
CDR3 DNA: TGTGCCAGCAGTTCCCCCGGGACCTTTACACAGTCTCGGTACTTC
CDR3 protein: CASSSPGTFTQSRYF

J gene: TRBJ2-5
CDR3 length: 14
V gene: TRBV20-1
D gene: TRBD1
clone size: many
CDR3 DNA: TGCAGTGCCCGTAAAGGGGGACAGAGGGAGACCCAGTACTTC
CDR3 protein: CSARKGGQRETQYF

J gene: TRBJ2-5
CDR3 length: 13
V gene: TRBV29-1
D gene: .
clone size: few
CDR3 DNA: TGCAGCGTTGCCGTGGCGGTAAAAGAGACCCAGTACTTC
CDR3 protein: CSVAVAVKETQYF

J gene: TRBJ1-2
CDR3 length: 14
V gene: TRBV12-3/TRBV12-4
D gene: TRBD1
clone size: once
CDR3 DNA: TGTGCCAGCAGTATGGCAGGGGGGAATTATGGCTACACCTTC
CDR3 protein: CASSMAGGNYGYTF

J gene: TRBJ2-3
CDR3 length: 15
V gene: TRBV9
D gene: .
clone size: .
CDR3 DNA: TGTGCCAGCAGCGTTGGTCGGGGGCGCACAGATACGCAGTATTTT
CDR3 protein: CASSVGRGRTDTQYF

J gene: TRBJ1-4
CDR3 length: 15
V gene: TRBV6-1
D gene: .
clone size: many
CDR3 DNA: TGTGCCAGCAGCTTAAACATGGGAAAGGGGGAAAAACTGTTTTTT
CDR3 protein: CASSLNMGKGEKLFF

J gene: TRBJ1-1
CDR3 length: 14
V gene: TRBV27
D gene: TRBD1
clone size: many
CDR3 DNA: TGTGCCAGCAGTCGGGACAGGGCGGGAACTGAAGCTTTCTTT
CDR3 protein: CASSRDRAGTEAFF

J gene: TRBJ2-6
CDR3 length: 18
V gene: TRBV7-3
D gene: .
clone size: few
CDR3 DNA: TGTGCCAGCAGCCCCCAGGAGGCTGGCTACTCTGGGGCCAACGTCCTGACTTTC
CDR3 protein: CASSPQEAGYSGANVLTF

J gene: TRBJ2-7
CDR3 length: 14
V gene: TRBV5-1
D gene: .
clone size: many
CDR3 DNA: TGCGCCAGCAGCCCGACGGGGATTCCTTACGAGCAGTACTTC
CDR3 protein: CASSPTGIPYEQYF

J gene: TRBJ2-1
CDR3 length: 15
V gene: TRBV2
D gene: .
clone size: many
CDR3 DNA: TGTGCCAGCAGTGAAGCGGACCGGGCCGAGAATGAGCAGTTCTTC
CDR3 protein: CASSEADRAENEQFF

J gene: TRBJ2-1
CDR3 length: 13
V gene: TRBV9
D gene: .
clone size: many
CDR3 DNA: TGTGCCAGCAGCGTAGGACCAGGCGATGAGCAGTTCTTC
CDR3 protein: CASSVGPGDEQFF

J gene: TRBJ2-5
CDR3 length: 14
V gene: TRBV15
D gene: TRBD1
clone size: many
CDR3 DNA: TGTGCCACCAGCATGGGGACAGTGAAAGAGACCCAGTACTTC
CDR3 protein: CATSMGTVKETQYF

J gene: TRBJ1-4
CDR3 length: 14
V gene: TRBV2
D gene: .
clone size: many
CDR3 DNA: TGTGCCAGCATCCTGGACGGAGGGAGTGAAAAACTGTTTTTT
CDR3 protein: CASILDGGSEKLFF

J gene: TRBJ1-1
CDR3 length: 14
V gene: TRBV10-3
D gene: .
clone size: many
CDR3 DNA: TGTGCCATCAGTGAGTCCAGGAGGAACACTGAAGCTTTCTTT
CDR3 protein: CAISESRRNTEAFF

J gene: TRBJ2-3
CDR3 length: 13
V gene: TRBV7-9
D gene: .
clone size: medium-sized
CDR3 DNA: TGTGCCAGCAGGTCGAAACTAGCAGATACGCAGTATTTT
CDR3 protein: CASRSKLADTQYF

J gene: TRBJ2-3
CDR3 length: 14
V gene: TRBV20-1
D gene: TRBD2
clone size: few
CDR3 DNA: TGCAGTGCTAGAGATCGGCGGGAGTTGAATACGCAGTATTTT
CDR3 protein: CSARDRRELNTQYF

J gene: TRBJ2-7
CDR3 length: 15
V gene: TRBV12-3/TRBV12-4
D gene: .
clone size: many
CDR3 DNA: TGTGCCAGCAGTAGGCTGGGACACCCCTCCTACGAGCAGTACTTC
CDR3 protein: CASSRLGHPSYEQYF

J gene: TRBJ2-7
CDR3 length: 13
V gene: TRBV2
D gene: .
clone size: .
CDR3 DNA: TGTGCCAGCGGCAGTCTACTATACTACGAGCAGTACTTC
CDR3 protein: CASGSLLYYEQYF